This entry lists 9 T cell receptor beta chains sequenced from one sample in a study of blood T cell repertoires in COVID-19 (dated by TCRdb to between 2020 and 2021). Libraries were prepared through the immunoSEQ multiplex PCR assay. As stored in TCRdb, this immuneACCESS dataset retains in-frame rearrangements with V and J assigned. A fraction of the clones does not appear; measured against another copy, unresolved V genes explain less than half of the discrepancy, and the remainder lacks a known reason. The sample data list about 300,000 clones, and about 91% of these were observed just once. The ten largest clones represent 6.9% of the sample. Sequenced input: peripheral blood. These receptors all come from a woman aged 30 to 39 who had recovered from COVID-19.

The table lists this clone with a few counts. The chain combines TRBV7-8 with TRBJ1-6, with TRBD1 as a possible D gene (6 bases). The CDR3 runs 13 residues. Germline values: CDR1 SGHVS, CDR2 FQNEAQ. V shed 7 bases and J shed 7 bases, with 11 bases lying between them. The CDR3 sequence: CASTRTANSPLHF. DNA for the CDR3: TGTGCCAGCACCCGGACAGCCAATTCACCCCTCCACTTT. Complete variable domain (other parts from reference TRBV7-8 and TRBJ1-6): GAGVSQSPRYKVAKRGQDVALRCDPISGHVSLFWYQQALGQGPEFLTYFQNEAQLDKSGLPSDRFFAERPEGSVSTLKIQRTQQEDSAVYLCASTRTANSPLHFGNGTRLTVT.

The rearrangement links TRBV7-2 to TRBJ2-7; D not certain. Trimming stripped 2 bases from V and 2 bases from J, with 10 bases between. CDR3 length: 14 amino acids. Germline values: CDR1 SGHTA, CDR2 FQGNSA. In DNA, the CDR3 is TGTGCCAGCAGCTTAAACAATAAACCCTACGAGCAGTACTTC. Translation gives CASSLNNKPYEQYF.

The gene calls are TRBV28 and TRBJ2-7; TRBD1 matches at 7 bases. The ends lost 3 bases at V and 5 bases at J; junction bases unmatched: 7. The germline V gene encodes CDR1 MDHEN and CDR2 SYDVKM. The CDR3 is 14 residues long. In DNA, the CDR3 is TGTGCCAGCAGTTTCCATGACAGGGCCCACGAGCAGTACTTC. Translated: CASSFHDRAHEQYF.

This chain uses TRBV9 with TRBJ1-1; D is ambiguous. V lost 1 base to trimming and J lost 0 bases, with 4 bases between them. Germline CDR1 and CDR2: SGDLS and YYNGEE. The CDR3 extends over 13 amino acids. The CDR3 loop reads CASSVRVNTEAFF. In nucleotides, the CDR3 is TGTGCCAGCAGCGTACGAGTGAACACTGAAGCTTTCTTT.

V usage is TRBV20-1 and J usage is TRBJ1-6, with D possibly being TRBD1 (5 bases). Between the trimmed V and J ends, which lost 3 bases and 10 bases, there was a span of 13 bases. CDR3 length equals 13 residues. CDR1 and CDR2 (germline): DFQATT, SNEGSKA (reference sequence). In nucleotides, the CDR3 is TGCAGTGCTAGTTCCGGGGGACGGTCACCCCTCCACTTT. It specifies CSASSGGRSPLHF.

The chain employs TRBV4-2 and TRBJ2-7; 7 bases are shared with TRBD1. Germline CDR1 and CDR2: LGHNA and YNFKEQ. The CDR3 length is 15 residues. V was pared by 0 bases and J by 2 bases, with 4 bases of the junction left unmatched. The chain's CDR3 is CASSQERDSTYEQYF. CDR3 DNA: TGTGCCAGCAGCCAAGAAAGGGACAGCACCTACGAGCAGTACTTC.

This chain links TRBV3-1 (or the pseudogene TRBV3-2) with TRBJ1-3, with D possibly TRBD1 on 5 matching bases. Germline V CDR1 and CDR2: LGHDT, YNNKEL (reference sequence). V was pared by 7 bases and J by 0 bases, with 13 bases between. This CDR3 region has 15 residues. CDR3 bases: TGTGCCAGCACCCGGACACCTCTCTCTGGAAACACCATATATTTT. Translating it yields CASTRTPLSGNTIYF.

This clone was seen more than once but under ten times. In the same sample, other DNA sequences code for this CDR3. The chain couples TRBV12-3 or TRBV12-4 to TRBJ2-7; D unclear. This CDR3 is 12 amino acids long. Trimming removed 2 bases at V and 4 bases at J, with 6 bases between. The DNA for the CDR3 is TGTGCCAGCAGTTTAACCAGGTACGAGCAGTACTTC. This encodes CASSLTRYEQYF.

The count of this clone is one. The gene calls are TRBV5-1 and TRBJ2-3; 9 nucleotides match TRBD2. Per germline, CDR1 SGHRS and CDR2 YFSETQ. The CDR3 sequence is 19 residues long. After removal of 10 bases from V and 0 bases from J, the junction contained 21 bases not matched to a gene. The CDR3 here is CAPDTASGELRTSTDTQYF. The CDR3 DNA is TGCGCCCCCGACACAGCTAGCGGGGAACTTCGAACTAGCACAGATACGCAGTATTTT.